This is a list of T cell receptor beta chains from one sample in a study of blood T cell repertoires in COVID-19. Data came from immunoSEQ multiplex PCR; TCRdb stores just in-frame clones and leaves some out. The profile covers nearly 250,000 clones, with just under 90% appearing a single time and about 1% taken by the ten largest. Sequencing was done on a sample of PBMCs or T cells enriched from blood (not recorded which). Receptors originate from a man in his fifties who had been exposed to COVID-19. Each CDR3 is given with its conserved first and last residue. The D gene is left open where the match is weak. Clone size, where shown, is once, few, many, or a class for clones that have expanded.

D	V	size	J	DNA	CDR3
TRBD2	TRBV15	.	TRBJ2-1	TGTGCCACCAGCGCCCTGGGACTAGCGGGATACAATGAGCAGTTCTTC	CATSALGLAGYNEQFF
TRBD1	TRBV5-8	.	TRBJ1-6	TGTGCCAGCAGCAAACTGACAGGGGCAGACTATAATTCACCCCTCCACTTT	CASSKLTGADYNSPLHF
.	TRBV12-3/TRBV12-4	.	TRBJ2-2	TGTGCCAGCAGTTTGCGAGACACCGGGGAGCTGTTTTTT	CASSLRDTGELFF
.	TRBV19	.	TRBJ1-1	TGTGCCAGCACTTTTTCAGGGGTGGACACTGAAGCTTTCTTT	CASTFSGVDTEAFF
TRBD1	TRBV6-5	.	TRBJ1-5	TGTGCCAGCAGTTGGGGACAGGGGATCAATCAGCCCCAGCATTTT	CASSWGQGINQPQHF
.	TRBV3-1/TRBV3-2	once	TRBJ1-4	TGTGCCAGCAGCCAAGATGGGCAGTTTAACAGCCTGTTTTTT	CASSQDGQFNSLFF
.	TRBV28	.	TRBJ1-5	TGTGCCAGCAAACTGGGGGGGAGTCAACAGCCCCAGCATTTT	CASKLGGSQQPQHF
.	TRBV24-1	.	TRBJ2-2	TGTGCCACCAGTGATCTCCTGGGAGGAACCGGGGAGCTGTTTTTT	CATSDLLGGTGELFF
TRBD2	TRBV11-2	.	TRBJ2-3	TGTGCCAGCAGCTTTAGGGGCAGCGGGAGCTGGGATACGCAGTATTTT	CASSFRGSGSWDTQYF
.	TRBV28	.	TRBJ1-5	TGTGCCAGCAGTCAGTTTTGGGGGGGGAGCAATCAGCCCCAGCATTTT	CASSQFWGGSNQPQHF
TRBD1	TRBV5-6	.	TRBJ2-5	TGTGCCAGCAGCGGACAGGGGGCGATAGTCCAAGAGACCCAGTACTTC	CASSGQGAIVQETQYF
TRBD1	TRBV5-1	.	TRBJ1-4	TGCGCCAGCAGCAAGGGACAGAATAATGAAAAACTGTTTTTT	CASSKGQNNEKLFF
TRBD2	TRBV19	.	TRBJ2-1	TGTGCCAGTAGTACGTTAGCGGGGGGGGATTACAATGAGCAGTTCTTC	CASSTLAGGDYNEQFF
TRBD2	TRBV7-2	.	TRBJ2-5	TGTGCCAGCAGCTCCCAGGGACTAGCGGGCCAAGAGACCCAGTACTTC	CASSSQGLAGQETQYF
.	TRBV27	.	TRBJ1-1	TGTGCCAGCAGTCCTCAACAGGGACCGCAGAACACTGAAGCTTTCTTT	CASSPQQGPQNTEAFF
.	TRBV2	.	TRBJ1-1	TGTGCCAGCAGTGGGGAATCCCGGGGTGAAGCTTTCTTT	CASSGESRGEAFF
.	TRBV24-1	.	TRBJ2-5	TGTGCCACCAGTAGGGGGAGTCAAGAGACCCAGTACTTC	CATSRGSQETQYF
.	TRBV15	.	TRBJ1-4	TGTGCCACCAGCAGAGATGCGAATATTGAAAAACTGTTTTTT	CATSRDANIEKLFF
.	TRBV23-1	.	TRBJ1-2	TGCGCCAGCAGTCCCCGCCAGGTGGCAGAATGGGGCTACACCTTC	CASSPRQVAEWGYTF
TRBD2	TRBV5-1	.	TRBJ2-2	TGCGCCAGCAGCTCCCCCGGGACTAGCACGAACACCGGGGAGCTGTTTTTT	CASSSPGTSTNTGELFF
TRBD2	TRBV18	.	TRBJ2-5	TGTGCCAGCTCACCAACCGGGACTAGCGGGCCATACCAAGAGACCCAGTACTTC	CASSPTGTSGPYQETQYF
TRBD1	TRBV27	.	TRBJ1-2	TGTGCCAGCAGTTTAGGGCAGGGGGCTTATGGCTACACCTTC	CASSLGQGAYGYTF
.	TRBV14	.	TRBJ1-2	TGTGCCAGCAGCCCCGGTCCTCCTAACTATGGCTACACCTTC	CASSPGPPNYGYTF
TRBD1	TRBV27	medium-sized	TRBJ2-7	TGTGCCAGCAGTTTCAAGGGACAGGGGTTGGGCTACGAGCAGTACTTC	CASSFKGQGLGYEQYF
.	TRBV5-1	.	TRBJ1-2	TGCGCCAGCAGCTTACAGGGTAACGGTGATATGGGCTACACCTTC	CASSLQGNGDMGYTF
.	TRBV5-1	.	TRBJ2-1	TGCGCCAGCAGCTTGGGGGGGACACTCTCCTACAATGAGCAGTTCTTC	CASSLGGTLSYNEQFF
.	TRBV30	.	TRBJ1-2	TGTGCCTGGAGTGTCGGTGCTGGCTACACCTTC	CAWSVGAGYTF
TRBD2	TRBV19	few	TRBJ2-1	TGTGCCAGTTGCACCCCGGGGGGTGGTGAGCAGTTCTTC	CASCTPGGGEQFF
TRBD1	TRBV12-5	.	TRBJ1-5	TGTGCTAGTGGCTATATTCGGCTCCTCGGGCAGGGGGAGATCAATCAGCCCCAGCATTTT	CASGYIRLLGQGEINQPQHF
.	TRBV7-6	.	TRBJ1-1	TGTGCCAGCAGCTTAGGGCCCGGGGGATCCACTGAAGCTTTCTTT	CASSLGPGGSTEAFF
.	TRBV18	few	TRBJ1-6	TGTGCCAGCTCACCCGACGGGGGAGGCAGTTCACCCCTCCACTTT	CASSPDGGGSSPLHF
TRBD1	TRBV4-2	once	TRBJ1-1	TGTGCCAGCAGCCAAGACGGGACAGGGAGGACTGAAGCTTTCTTT	CASSQDGTGRTEAFF
TRBD2	TRBV7-7	.	TRBJ2-1	TGTGCTAGCAGCTTAGGAAGCGGGGGCTACAATGAGCAGTTCTTC	CASSLGSGGYNEQFF
TRBD1	TRBV11-3	.	TRBJ2-2	TGTGCCAGCAGCTTAGGCCTAAGGACAGGGAACACCGGGGAGCTGTTTTTT	CASSLGLRTGNTGELFF
.	TRBV5-4	.	TRBJ2-1	TGTGCCAGCAAACCGGGACCCACAGGGAGCGATGAGCAGTTCTTC	CASKPGPTGSDEQFF
.	TRBV5-1	.	TRBJ2-6	TGCGCCAGCAGCCGGGAGTCCCCGGGGGCCAACGTCCTGACTTTC	CASSRESPGANVLTF
.	TRBV6-6	.	TRBJ2-3	TGTGCCAGCCGGGGACTCGCGGGCACAGATACGCAGTATTTT	CASRGLAGTDTQYF
.	TRBV15	.	TRBJ1-2	TGTGCCACCAGCCTACAGGGACCCAACTATGGCTACACCTTC	CATSLQGPNYGYTF
TRBD1	TRBV11-3	.	TRBJ2-2	TGTGCCAGCAGCTTAGCCCCAGGGGGCTACGCCGGGGAGCTGTTTTTT	CASSLAPGGYAGELFF
.	TRBV25-1	once	TRBJ1-3	TGTGCCACCCAGGTAGAGTCTCCTGGAAACACCATATATTTT	CATQVESPGNTIYF
.	TRBV18	once	TRBJ1-1	TGTGCCAGCTCACAACAGGGGAACACTGAAGCTTTCTTT	CASSQQGNTEAFF